This T cell receptor (beta chain) came from a study of OX40 agonist ivuxolimab in advanced cancers. Study background: Partial responses were achieved by three patients: one hepatocellular carcinoma, two cutaneous melanoma.

The germline gives CDR1 SGHRS, CDR2 YFSETQ. The trim removed 4 bases at V and 4 bases at J, leaving 11 bases unmatched. The CDR3 runs to 16 residues. Here immunoSEQ multiplex PCR was the method, and the copy in TCRdb shows in-frame clones only, minus some. The data hold 65,000 to 80,000 clones, with roughly nine tenths observed a single time. Whole-study findings and limits: Both CD4+ and CD8+ T cell populations in blood had undergone clonal expansion by week 6 at 0.1 to 3.0 mg/kg.

About this clone itself: Antigen specificity is unknown.

Here the sequenced sample was CD4+ or CD8+ T cells sorted from blood, taken in a trial of the OX40 agonist ivuxolimab. The receptor was derived from an adult with an advanced solid tumor such as melanoma, head and neck, liver or kidney cancer. The V call is TRBV5-1, the J call TRBJ1-2; 9 bases agree with TRBD1. The CDR3 sequence: CASSIMTGTGFYGYTF. CDR3 DNA: TGCGCCAGCAGCATAATGACCGGGACAGGGTTCTATGGCTACACCTTC.